The 29 T cell receptor beta chains reported below all come from one sample, sequenced in a study of blood T cell repertoires in COVID-19. Profiled with immunoSEQ multiplex PCR; TCRdb holds only in-frame clones, not every one. The top ten hold 4% of the sample, which has over 100,000 clones, about 79% seen once. The specimen was peripheral blood. The receptors were sampled from an elderly woman with acute or convalescent COVID-19.

The chain combines TRBV3-1 (or the pseudogene TRBV3-2) with TRBJ2-2, with TRBD1 identical over 11 bases. Trimming cost V 8 bases and J 7 bases; bases outside gene matches: 9. Germline CDR1 LGHDT, CDR2 YNNKEL (reference sequence). CDR3 length: 15 residues. The CDR3 DNA is TGTGCCAGCGCCTTTGGACAGGGGGCGTTCGGGGAGCTGTTTTTT. Amino acids: CASAFGQGAFGELFF.

The chain combines TRBV2 with TRBJ1-1, with TRBD1 identical over 11 bases. Germline assignment: CDR1 SNHLY and CDR2 FYNNEI. The CDR3 consists of 14 residues. With 8 bases clipped from V and 4 bases from J, the junction kept 6 bases outside the gene matches. Here the CDR3 reads CASVTGTGGTEAFF. The CDR3 bases are TGTGCCAGCGTTACCGGGACAGGGGGCACTGAAGCTTTCTTT.

The gene calls are TRBV28 and TRBJ1-2; D possibly corresponds to TRBD1 (5 bases). Germline V lookup: CDR1 MDHEN, CDR2 SYDVKM. This CDR3 has 13 residues. V lost 2 bases and J lost 2, with 6 bases in between. CDR3 sequence reads: CASSLPGNYGYTF. The CDR3 DNA reads as TGTGCCAGCAGTTTACCAGGGAACTATGGCTACACCTTC.

This chain links TRBV7-2 with TRBJ2-5; 10 bases map to TRBD1. After removal of 5 bases from V and 4 bases from J, the junction contained 4 bases not matched to a gene. Looked up from germline, CDR1 is SGHTA and CDR2 is FQGNSA. The CDR3 extends over 14 amino acids. The CDR3 loop reads CASSKGQGLETQYF. The DNA of the CDR3 is TGTGCCAGCAGCAAGGGACAGGGGTTAGAGACCCAGTACTTC. The full variable domain, with the rest looked up from reference TRBV7-2 and TRBJ2-5, is GAGVSQSPSNKVTEKGKDVELRCDPISGHTALYWYRQSLGQGLEFLIYFQGNSAPDKSGLPSDRFSAERTGGSVSTLTIQRTQQEDSAVYLCASSKGQGLETQYFGPGTRLLVL.

The CDR3 here is CASSLTPGTGNSPLHF. CDR3 nucleotides: TGTGCCAGCAGCCTGACGCCCGGGACAGGGAATTCACCCCTCCACTTT. The rearrangement links TRBV7-8 to TRBJ1-6, with 9 bases aligning to TRBD1. V shed 5 bases, J shed 7 bases, and the junction held 9 bases outside the gene matches. Germline loops: CDR1 SGHVS, CDR2 FQNEAQ. This CDR3 contains 16 residues.

V is TRBV9 and J is TRBJ2-1; 9 bases map to TRBD2. In germline, CDR1 is SGDLS, CDR2 YYNGEE. The length of the CDR3 is 15 residues. V was pared by 0 bases and J by 13 bases, with 11 bases of the junction left unmatched. CDR3 loop: CASSVGEGTSLRQFF. CDR3 sequence (DNA): TGTGCCAGCAGCGTAGGTGAGGGGACTAGCCTCCGTCAGTTCTTC.

The rearrangement links TRBV4-3 to TRBJ2-1, with TRBD1 as a possible D gene (5 bases). This CDR3 has 14 residues. The V gene's germline CDR1 is LGHNA and CDR2 YSLEER. Trimming stripped 4 bases from V and 9 bases from J, with 16 bases between. This CDR3 reads CASSRSTVGAEQFF. Here the CDR3 DNA reads TGCGCCAGCAGCCGTTCGACAGTTGGTGCTGAGCAGTTCTTC.

The CDR3: CASSLGSHGTQYF. CDR3 nucleotides: TGTGCCAGCAGTTTAGGGAGCCACGGTACGCAGTATTTT. The chain recombines TRBV28 with TRBJ2-3; weak D call: TRBD2 (5 bases). The germline V gene has CDR1 MDHEN and CDR2 SYDVKM. The CDR3 length is 13 residues. The V and J ends lost 2 bases and 8 bases respectively, with 11 bases between them.

The genes are TRBV2 and TRBJ2-7, with D unresolved. The CDR3 runs 12 residues. Germline lookup yields CDR1 SNHLY and CDR2 FYNNEI. Deletions cut 2 bases from V and 3 bases from J, with 5 bases between. Here the CDR3 reads CASSETDYEQYF. The CDR3 coding sequence is TGTGCCAGCAGTGAAACTGACTACGAGCAGTACTTC.

V gene TRBV5-1 combines with J gene TRBJ1-3, with TRBD1 as a possible D gene (6 bases). The CDR3 length is 16 residues. Germline assignment: CDR1 SGHRS and CDR2 YFSETQ. V lost 4 bases and J 0 bases, leaving 14 bases between the germline ends. CDR3 sequence: CASSTDSHFSGNTIYF. Here the CDR3 DNA reads TGCGCCAGCAGCACGGACAGCCATTTCTCTGGAAACACCATATATTTT.

The chain uses TRBV6-5 and TRBJ2-2, with 7 bases identical to TRBD2. Germline values: CDR1 MNHEY, CDR2 SVGAGI. This CDR3 is 15 amino acids long. With 3 bases clipped from V and 4 bases from J, the junction kept 5 bases outside the gene matches. The chain's CDR3 is CASSYSTSATGELFF. The CDR3 nucleotides read TGTGCCAGCAGTTATTCCACTAGCGCCACCGGGGAGCTGTTTTTT.

The chain links TRBV2 to TRBJ1-1; possibly TRBD1 for D (6 bases). Germline V gene sequence: CDR1 SNHLY, CDR2 FYNNEI. Trimming removed 4 bases from V and 4 bases from J, with 13 bases in between. The CDR3 extends over 14 amino acids. The DNA for the CDR3 is TGTGCCAGCAGTGGAAACAGGGCGGGCACTGAAGCTTTCTTT. Translating it yields CASSGNRAGTEAFF.

The rearrangement links TRBV18 to TRBJ2-7, with 8 bases identical to TRBD1. V dropped 2 bases and J dropped 6; count of bases not matched to a gene: 9. The CDR3 contains 15 residues. Germline loops: CDR1 KGHSH, CDR2 LQKENI. In DNA, the CDR3 is TGTGCCAGCTCACCATCCGGCGGACAGGGCTTCGAGCAGTACTTC. It yields the protein CASSPSGGQGFEQYF.

The chain is built from TRBV4-2 and TRBJ2-7; 9 bases are a match to TRBD2. V lost 5 bases to trimming and J lost 1 base; unmatched junction nucleotides: 9. The CDR3 loop spans 16 amino acids. CDR1 and CDR2 (germline): LGHNA, YNFKEQ. The chain's CDR3 is CASSEAALAGSYEQYF. The CDR3 DNA follows: TGTGCCAGCAGCGAAGCGGCCCTAGCGGGATCCTACGAGCAGTACTTC.

The chain has TRBV5-1 and TRBJ1-2; possibly TRBD1 for D (5 bases). V was clipped by 0 bases and J by 8 bases, with 11 bases between them. CDR3 length equals 13 residues. The V gene's germline CDR1 is SGHRS and CDR2 YFSETQ. Here the CDR3 reads CASSLALGEGYTF. CDR3 DNA: TGCGCCAGCAGCTTGGCCTTAGGGGAAGGCTACACCTTC.

This clone was observed a handful of times. The chain employs TRBV4-2 and TRBJ2-2; 10 nucleotides agree with TRBD2. Unmatched junction bases numbered 2, after V lost 2 bases and J lost 5 bases. The CDR3 sequence is 15 residues long. Per germline, CDR1 LGHNA and CDR2 YNFKEQ. The CDR3 nucleotides read TGTGCCAGCAGCCAACTAGCGGGGGAAACCGGGGAGCTGTTTTTT. It is translated as CASSQLAGETGELFF.

In the case of this clone: The sample holds other DNA sequences that translate to the same CDR3. The V call is TRBV6-4, the J call TRBJ2-1, with a tentative D call TRBD1 (6 bases). V lost 5 bases and J 9 bases, leaving 14 bases between the germline ends. The germline CDR1 and CDR2 sequences are MRHNA and SNTAGT. CDR3 length equals 13 residues. The CDR3 DNA follows: TGTGCCAGCAGTTCGGACAGTTTAGCTGAGCAGTTCTTC. This translates into CASSSDSLAEQFF.

The table lists this clone with a few counts. The V and J genes are TRBV9 and TRBJ1-5, with D uncertain. The CDR3 runs 13 residues. In germline, CDR1 is SGDLS, CDR2 YYNGEE. The V gene lost 2 bases and the J gene lost 6 bases, with 9 bases spanning the gap. The CDR3 sequence: CASSVETGQPQHF. CDR3 nucleotide sequence: TGTGCCAGCAGCGTGGAGACGGGTCAGCCCCAGCATTTT.

The V call is TRBV5-4, the J call TRBJ2-1, with 7 bases that match TRBD2. With 6 bases clipped from V and 0 bases from J, the junction kept 9 bases outside the gene matches. Germline CDR1 and CDR2: SGHNT and YYREEE (reference sequence). The CDR3 contains 16 residues. Here the CDR3 DNA reads TGTGCCAGCACCTCGGGAGGCGGGAGCTCCTACAATGAGCAGTTCTTC. Translating it yields CASTSGGGSSYNEQFF.

The chain combines TRBV19 with TRBJ2-7, with TRBD2 identical over 7 bases. This CDR3 is 15 amino acids long. In germline, CDR1 is LNHDA, CDR2 SQIVND (reference sequence). The V and J ends lost 3 bases and 3 bases, in that order; junction bases with no gene match: 8. This CDR3 is CASSISSGTIYEQYF. CDR3 nucleotides: TGTGCCAGTAGTATCTCTAGCGGAACAATCTACGAGCAGTACTTC. The variable domain in full, completed from reference TRBV19 and TRBJ2-7, reads DGGITQSPKYLFRKEGQNVTLSCEQNLNHDAMYWYRQDPGQGLRLIYYSQIVNDFQKGDIAEGYSVSREKKESFPLTVTSAQKNPTAFYLCASSISSGTIYEQYFGPGTRLTVT.

The chain couples TRBV15 to TRBJ1-4; a possible D gene is TRBD1 (5 bases). This CDR3 spans 15 amino acids. Trimming shortened V by 4 bases and J by 6 bases, and 15 bases separated the two germline ends. Germline lookup yields CDR1 LNHNV and CDR2 YYDKDF (reference sequence). The CDR3 nucleotides are TGTGCCACCAGCAATTACAACGGGGGAGATGAAAAACTGTTTTTT. Encoded protein: CATSNYNGGDEKLFF.

The chain has TRBV7-9 and TRBJ1-4; 9 bases match TRBD1. J gave up 4 bases and V 3 bases, and 3 bases lay outside the gene matches. CDR1 and CDR2 from the germline V gene are SEHNR and FQNEAQ (reference sequence). The CDR3 spans 15 residues. The CDR3 nucleotides are TGTGCCAGCAGCTTTTCGGGACAGGGTAATGAAAAACTGTTTTTT. This encodes CASSFSGQGNEKLFF.

The genes are TRBV19 and TRBJ2-1, with D tentatively TRBD2 (6 bases). V dropped 8 bases and J dropped 9 bases, with 14 bases sitting between them. This CDR3 is built from 12 residues. Germline assignment: CDR1 LNHDA and CDR2 SQIVND (reference sequence). CDR3 DNA: TGTGCCAGTCGAGCGCCGGAGGGTGAGCAGTTCTTC. Amino acids: CASRAPEGEQFF.

This chain links TRBV3-1 (or the pseudogene TRBV3-2) with TRBJ2-5, with TRBD2 matching 11 bases. The CDR3 totals 16 residues. The trim removed 0 bases at V and 7 bases at J, leaving 7 bases unmatched. The germline CDR1 and CDR2 sequences are LGHDT and YNNKEL (reference sequence). The CDR3 sequence: CASSQELAGGPGTQYF. The CDR3 nucleotides read TGTGCCAGCAGCCAAGAGCTAGCGGGAGGCCCTGGGACCCAGTACTTC.

The chain employs TRBV7-2 and TRBJ1-2; TRBD1 might be the D (6 bases). Trimming stripped 4 bases from V and 4 bases from J, with 13 bases between. Per the germline V gene, CDR1 is SGHTA and CDR2 is FQGNSA. CDR3 size: 14 residues. CDR3 in amino acids: CASSSGGRIYGYTF. DNA of the CDR3: TGTGCCAGCAGCTCCGGGGGGCGGATCTATGGCTACACCTTC.

V usage is TRBV6-5 and J usage is TRBJ1-2, with 7 positions matching TRBD1. Germline CDR1 and CDR2: MNHEY and SVGAGI. The length of the CDR3 is 14 residues. Germline trimming cut 7 bases from V and 3 bases from J; bases unmatched to any gene: 8. CDR3 nucleotides: TGTGCCAGCACCCCCGGACAGGACTACTATGGCTACACCTTC. Translated, it gives CASTPGQDYYGYTF.

This clone was counted a few times. The V and J genes are TRBV19 and TRBJ1-5; D is possibly TRBD1 (5 bases). Trimming stripped 5 bases from V and 3 bases from J, with 11 bases between. CDR1 and CDR2 (germline): LNHDA, SQIVND (reference sequence). The CDR3 is made up of 14 amino acids. The CDR3 region is CASSGSGNNQPQHF. The CDR3 DNA reads TGTGCCAGTAGTGGGTCAGGGAACAATCAGCCCCAGCATTTT. The variable domain in full, completed from reference TRBV19 and TRBJ1-5, reads DGGITQSPKYLFRKEGQNVTLSCEQNLNHDAMYWYRQDPGQGLRLIYYSQIVNDFQKGDIAEGYSVSREKKESFPLTVTSAQKNPTAFYLCASSGSGNNQPQHFGDGTRLSIL.

V and J are TRBV25-1 and TRBJ1-6, with 7 bases identical to TRBD1. Germline-derived CDR1 and CDR2 are MGHDK and SYGVNS. J was trimmed by 7 bases and V by 6 bases; bases with no gene match: 6. This CDR3 has 14 amino acids. The CDR3: CASSATGSNSPLHF. The CDR3 nucleotides read TGTGCCAGCAGCGCGACAGGGAGCAATTCACCCCTCCACTTT.

The chain is built from TRBV19 and TRBJ1-5, with D possibly matching TRBD1 (6 bases). The CDR3 sequence is 16 residues long. The germline V and J ends were trimmed by 3 bases and 1 base, with 13 bases remaining between them. Germline CDR1 reads LNHDA; CDR2 reads SQIVND (reference sequence). The CDR3 DNA sequence: TGTGCCAGTAGTATGAACAAGGACAGAAGCAATCAGCCCCAGCATTTT. It encodes CASSMNKDRSNQPQHF.